Given below is one T cell receptor (beta chain) in context. The target of this receptor is not known. No base quality values were provided; no much bigger clone lies one nucleotide off. The germline V gene (reference sequence) yields SEHNR for CDR1 and FQNEAQ for CDR2. V sheds 4 bases and J sheds 5 bases, leaving 14 bases between their ends. The cysteine opens and the phenylalanine closes a CDR3 of 14 amino acids. Only the CDR3 part of the read is kept: 42 bases, read in frame from the first base. The sample's treatment or condition label is to be understood as: allogeneic hematopoietic cell transplantation with graft depleted of TCRalphabeta T cells and CD19 B cells. The children who served as transplant recipients had been given grafts of TCRalphabeta/CD19-depleted allogeneic hematopoietic cells. This specimen belongs to a study of T-cell reconstitution after alpha-beta-depleted transplantation in children (dated by TCRdb to about 2016). About the full investigation: Using TCR repertoire profiling, the study quantitatively followed how T-cell immune reconstitution unfolded in children after TCRalphabeta/CD19-depleted allogeneic hematopoietic cell transplantation.

Library construction relied on PCR. Reads for this sample came from an Illumina HiSeq 2500. Molecular barcoding was employed in the preparation of TCR libraries, with unique molecular identifiers being used to normalize TCRbeta repertoire quantification. TCRdb's own reprocessing of the public reads used fastp at Q25 and MiXCR and kept productive beta chains. Rows are unified per CDR3 protein, each entry keeping the most common DNA and genes. The sample contains 98,000 or so distinct CDR3 sequences, approximately 6% of them found a single time. The ten largest clones capture about 23% of the sample. Points the paper makes about the study in general: Apparently early alphabetaT-cell count recovery about two months after transplant reportedly relied on only several hundred rapidly expanded clones derived from non-depleted graft cells. Over the following months the frequencies of hyperexpanded clones went down, and after one year T-cell counts and TCRbeta diversity were mostly credited to newly produced T cells. In some patients, high TCRbeta diversity at day 60 was attributed to recipient T cells and intrathymic progenitors that had survived conditioning.

Source: PBMCs, mostly from graft donor cells, taken 360 days after TCRalphabeta/CD19-depleted stem cell transplant. The chain joins TRBV7-9 to TRBJ1-1, with TRBD1 as a weak D call on 5 bases. The sequence was obtained from a male patient under 10 years old who had a stem cell transplant for acute lymphoblastic leukemia, so the T cells may come from the graft donor. The CDR3 region has the sequence CASSSTGGGTEAFF. The DNA is TGTGCCAGCAGCTCGACCGGGGGAGGGACTGAAGCTTTCTTT.